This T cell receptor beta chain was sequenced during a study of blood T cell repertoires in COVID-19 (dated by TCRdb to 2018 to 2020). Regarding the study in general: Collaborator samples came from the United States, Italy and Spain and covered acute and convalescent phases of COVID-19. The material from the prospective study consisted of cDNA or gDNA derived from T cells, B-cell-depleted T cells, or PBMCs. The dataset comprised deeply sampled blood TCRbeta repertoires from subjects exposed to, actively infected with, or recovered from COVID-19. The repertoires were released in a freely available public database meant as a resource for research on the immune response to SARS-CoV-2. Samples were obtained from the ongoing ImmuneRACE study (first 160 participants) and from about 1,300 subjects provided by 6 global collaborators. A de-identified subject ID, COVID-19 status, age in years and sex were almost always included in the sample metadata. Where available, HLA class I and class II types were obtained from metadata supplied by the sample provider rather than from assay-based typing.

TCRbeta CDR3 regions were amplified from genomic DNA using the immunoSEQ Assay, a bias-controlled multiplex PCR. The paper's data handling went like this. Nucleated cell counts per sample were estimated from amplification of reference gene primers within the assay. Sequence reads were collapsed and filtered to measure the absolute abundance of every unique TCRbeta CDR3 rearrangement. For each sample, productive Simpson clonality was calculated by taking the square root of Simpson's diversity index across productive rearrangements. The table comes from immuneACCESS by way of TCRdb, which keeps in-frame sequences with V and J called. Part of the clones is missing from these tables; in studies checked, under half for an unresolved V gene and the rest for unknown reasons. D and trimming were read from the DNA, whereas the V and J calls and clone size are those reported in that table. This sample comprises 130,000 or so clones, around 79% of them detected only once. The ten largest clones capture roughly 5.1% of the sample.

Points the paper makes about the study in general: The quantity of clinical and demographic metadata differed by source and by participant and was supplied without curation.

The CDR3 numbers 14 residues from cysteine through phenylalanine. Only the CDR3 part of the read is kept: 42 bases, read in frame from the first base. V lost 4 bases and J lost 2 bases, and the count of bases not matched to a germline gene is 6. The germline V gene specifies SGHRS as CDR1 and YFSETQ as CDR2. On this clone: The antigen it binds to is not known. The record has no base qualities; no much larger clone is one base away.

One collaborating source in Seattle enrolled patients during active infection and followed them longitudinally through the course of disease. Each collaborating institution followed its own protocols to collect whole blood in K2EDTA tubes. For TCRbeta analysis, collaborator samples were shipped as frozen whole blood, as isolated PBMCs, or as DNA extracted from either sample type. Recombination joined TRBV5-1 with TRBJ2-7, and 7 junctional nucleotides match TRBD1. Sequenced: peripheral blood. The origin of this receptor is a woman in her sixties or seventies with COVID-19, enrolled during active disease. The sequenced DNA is TGCGCCAGCAGCCCCGACAGGGACCCCTACGAGCAGTACTTC. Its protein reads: CASSPDRDPYEQYF.